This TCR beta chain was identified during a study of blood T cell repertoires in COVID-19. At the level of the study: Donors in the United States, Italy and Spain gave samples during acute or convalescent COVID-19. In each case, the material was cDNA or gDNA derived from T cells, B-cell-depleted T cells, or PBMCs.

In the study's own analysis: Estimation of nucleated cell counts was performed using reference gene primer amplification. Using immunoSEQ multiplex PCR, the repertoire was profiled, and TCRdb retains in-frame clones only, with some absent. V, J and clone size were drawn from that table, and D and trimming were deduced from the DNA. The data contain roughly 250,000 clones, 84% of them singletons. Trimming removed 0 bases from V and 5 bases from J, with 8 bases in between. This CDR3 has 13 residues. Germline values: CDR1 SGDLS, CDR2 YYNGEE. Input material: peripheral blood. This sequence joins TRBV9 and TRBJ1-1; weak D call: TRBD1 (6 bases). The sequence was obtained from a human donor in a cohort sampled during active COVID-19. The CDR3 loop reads CASSVDRVTEAFF. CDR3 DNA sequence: TGTGCCAGCAGCGTAGACAGGGTGACTGAAGCTTTCTTT.